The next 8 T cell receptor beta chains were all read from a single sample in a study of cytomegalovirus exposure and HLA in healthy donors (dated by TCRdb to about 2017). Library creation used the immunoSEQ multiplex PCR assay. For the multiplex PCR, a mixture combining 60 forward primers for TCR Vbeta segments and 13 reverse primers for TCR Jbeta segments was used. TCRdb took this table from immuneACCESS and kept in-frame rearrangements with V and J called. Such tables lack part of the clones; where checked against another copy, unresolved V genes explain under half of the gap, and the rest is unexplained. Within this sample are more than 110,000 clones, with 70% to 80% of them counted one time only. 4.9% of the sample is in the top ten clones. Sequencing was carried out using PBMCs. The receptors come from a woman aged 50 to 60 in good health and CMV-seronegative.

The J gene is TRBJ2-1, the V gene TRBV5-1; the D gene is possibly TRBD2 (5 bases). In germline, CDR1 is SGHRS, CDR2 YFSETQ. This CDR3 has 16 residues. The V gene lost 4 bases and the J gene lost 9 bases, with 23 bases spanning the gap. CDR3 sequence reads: CASSPRPEARGGEQFF. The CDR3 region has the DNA TGCGCCAGCAGCCCCCGCCCGGAAGCCCGGGGTGGTGAGCAGTTCTTC.

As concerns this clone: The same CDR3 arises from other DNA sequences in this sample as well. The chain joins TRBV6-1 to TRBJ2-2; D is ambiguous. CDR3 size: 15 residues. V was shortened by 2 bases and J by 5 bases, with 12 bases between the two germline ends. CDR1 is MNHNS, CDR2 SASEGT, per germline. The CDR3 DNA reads TGTGCCAGCAGTGAAAGGCTGGCGCGGACCGGGGAGCTGTTTTTT. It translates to CASSERLARTGELFF.

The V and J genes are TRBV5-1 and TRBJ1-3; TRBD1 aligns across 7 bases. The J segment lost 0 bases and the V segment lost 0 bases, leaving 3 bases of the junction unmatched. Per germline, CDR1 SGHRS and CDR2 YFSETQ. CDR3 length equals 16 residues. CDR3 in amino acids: CASSLEQGDSGNTIYF. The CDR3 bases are TGCGCCAGCAGCTTGGAGCAGGGGGACTCTGGAAACACCATATATTTT.

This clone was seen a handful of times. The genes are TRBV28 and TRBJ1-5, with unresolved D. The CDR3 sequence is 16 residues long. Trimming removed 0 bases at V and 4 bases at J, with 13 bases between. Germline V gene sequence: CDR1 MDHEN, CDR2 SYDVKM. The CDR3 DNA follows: TGTGCCAGCAGTTTATGGGGAGGCGGTGAGAATCAGCCCCAGCATTTT. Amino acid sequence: CASSLWGGGENQPQHF.

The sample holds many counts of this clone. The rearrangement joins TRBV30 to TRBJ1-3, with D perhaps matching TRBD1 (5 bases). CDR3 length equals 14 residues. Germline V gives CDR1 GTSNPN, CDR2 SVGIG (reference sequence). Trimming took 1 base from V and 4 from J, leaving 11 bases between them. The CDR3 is CAWSEGNLGNTIYF. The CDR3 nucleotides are TGTGCCTGGAGTGAGGGGAATTTAGGAAACACCATATATTTT.

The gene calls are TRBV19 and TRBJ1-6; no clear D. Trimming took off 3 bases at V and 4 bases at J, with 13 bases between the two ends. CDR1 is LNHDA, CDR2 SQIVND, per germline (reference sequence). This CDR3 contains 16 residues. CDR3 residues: CASSIRGKRYNSPLHF. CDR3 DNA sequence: TGTGCCAGTAGTATTCGAGGGAAAAGATATAATTCACCCCTCCACTTT.

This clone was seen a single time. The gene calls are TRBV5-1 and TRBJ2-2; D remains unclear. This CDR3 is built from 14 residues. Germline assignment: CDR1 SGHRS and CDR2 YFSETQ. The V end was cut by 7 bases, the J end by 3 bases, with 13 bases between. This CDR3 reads CASSPLSDTGELFF. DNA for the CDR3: TGCGCCAGCTCCCCCCTCAGCGACACCGGGGAGCTGTTTTTT.

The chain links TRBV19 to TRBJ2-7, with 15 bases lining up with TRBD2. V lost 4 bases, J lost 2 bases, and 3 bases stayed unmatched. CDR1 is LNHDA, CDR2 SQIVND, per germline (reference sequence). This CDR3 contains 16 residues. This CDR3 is CASSKGLAGGPYEQYF. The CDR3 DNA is TGTGCCAGTAGTAAGGGACTAGCGGGGGGTCCCTACGAGCAGTACTTC.